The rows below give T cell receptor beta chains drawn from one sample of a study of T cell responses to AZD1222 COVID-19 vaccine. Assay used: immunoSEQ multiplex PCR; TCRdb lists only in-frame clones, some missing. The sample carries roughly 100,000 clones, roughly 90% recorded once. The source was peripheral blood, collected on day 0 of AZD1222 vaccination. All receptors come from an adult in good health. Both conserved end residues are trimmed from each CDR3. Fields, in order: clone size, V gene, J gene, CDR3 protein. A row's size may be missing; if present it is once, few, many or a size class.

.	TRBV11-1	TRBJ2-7	ASGGQGRIYEQY
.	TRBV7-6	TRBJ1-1	ASSRIGGQMNTEAF
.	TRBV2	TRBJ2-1	ARTGFEGEQF
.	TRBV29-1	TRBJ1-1	SVEFQETKKAF
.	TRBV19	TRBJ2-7	ASSIRTGGAYEQY
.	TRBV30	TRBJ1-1	AFWQAGWDTEAF
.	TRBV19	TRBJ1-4	ASSIGAALF
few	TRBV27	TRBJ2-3	ASSLGGRSTDTQY
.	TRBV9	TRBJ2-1	ASSVTGQGAYNEQF
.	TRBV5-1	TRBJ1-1	ASSRTGGAVTEAF
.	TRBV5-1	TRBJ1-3	ASSPDIGNTIY
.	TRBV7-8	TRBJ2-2	ASSLDGGPNTGELF
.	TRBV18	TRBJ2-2	ASSLTSSSGELF
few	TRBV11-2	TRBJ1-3	ASSFHGSGNTIY
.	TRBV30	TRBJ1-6	AWSRGQDNSPLH
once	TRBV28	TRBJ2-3	ASSYPLTAESRDTQY
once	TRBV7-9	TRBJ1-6	ASSFQDSSNSPLH
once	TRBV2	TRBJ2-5	ATPSGTEETQY
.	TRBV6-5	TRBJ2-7	ASNLAGREQY
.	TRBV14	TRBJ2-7	ASSASEMIYEQY
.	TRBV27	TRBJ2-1	ASSLFSGVSSYNEQF
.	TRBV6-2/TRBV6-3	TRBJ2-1	ASSAELAGGLSVYNEQF
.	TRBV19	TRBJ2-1	ASSTGLAGGRYEQF
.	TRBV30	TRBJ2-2	AWSVQSVRELF
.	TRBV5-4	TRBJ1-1	ASSLRTGQGAVGTEAF
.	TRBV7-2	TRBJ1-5	ASSSSVSNQPQH
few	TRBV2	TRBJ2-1	ASSGGGGPDEQF
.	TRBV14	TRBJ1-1	ASSRDRGGGTEAF
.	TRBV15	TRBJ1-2	ATSREGQGSYGYT
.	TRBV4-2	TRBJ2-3	ASSQGYGAGGFTDTQY
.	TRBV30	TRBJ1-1	AWSVGTAEAF
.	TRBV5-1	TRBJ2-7	ASSLVPDSYEQY
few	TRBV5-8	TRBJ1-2	ASSLAPGASYT
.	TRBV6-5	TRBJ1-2	ASSYKGFGYT
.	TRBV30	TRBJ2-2	AWNPGVDTGELF
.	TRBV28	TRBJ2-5	ASSRLTQY
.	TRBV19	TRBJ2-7	ASSMGPSVPYEQY
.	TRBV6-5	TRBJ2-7	ASPVEGTGSYEQY
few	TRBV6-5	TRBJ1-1	ASSSTGGTEAF
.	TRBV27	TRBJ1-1	ASSAGPRGRSTEAF
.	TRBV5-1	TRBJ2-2	ASSLSLAGNTGELF